This TCR beta chain was sequenced in a study of regulatory T cells in long-lasting Graves disease. Combining iRepertoire HTBI primers with Arm-PCR of CDR3 regions, the authors built TCR beta libraries. Via MiXCR, TCRdb re-called the multiplex PCR reads, giving one row per CDR3 protein. The table has roughly 500,000 distinct CDR3 sequences, 13% seen once. The time point: newly diagnosed GD, antithyroid drugs for less than 3 months. Preparation of the TCR library used RNA extracted from PBMCs. This clonotype was picked up many times. CDR1 and CDR2 from the germline V gene are GTSNPN and SVGIG (reference sequence). Between the trimmed V and J ends, which lost 4 bases and 4 bases, there was a span of 16 bases. This CDR3 is built from 14 residues. These data also formed part of another study, on T cells in Graves' hyperthyroidism and ophthalmopathy.

V gene TRBV30 combines with J gene TRBJ1-2; D gene uncertain. This TCR was sampled from a young man with Graves disease. The sample here was peripheral blood mononuclear cells (PBMCs), taken at new diagnosis, from a patient treated with antithyroid drugs. The CDR3 loop reads CAWTPVLRLYGYTF. In DNA form, the CDR3 reads TGTGCCTGGACCCCGGTCCTCCGGCTCTATGGCTACACCTTC. The full variable domain, rest sourced from reference TRBV30 and TRBJ1-2, is SQTIHQWPATLVQPVGSPLSLECTVEGTSNPNLYWYRQAAGRGLQLLFYSVGIGQISSEVPQNLSASRPQDRQFILSSKKLLLSDSGFYLCAWTPVLRLYGYTFGSGTRLTVV.